This T cell receptor (beta chain) was profiled in a study of T cell changes during pregnancy in multiple sclerosis. Profiled with immunoSEQ multiplex PCR; TCRdb holds only in-frame clones, not every one. Here the sample spans under 50,000 clones, about 94% being singletons. The CDR3 is 15 residues long. CDR1 and CDR2 from the germline V gene are SGHDN and FVKESK. Trimming shortened V by 0 bases and J by 7 bases, and 15 bases separated the two germline ends. The starting material was CD4+ T cells from peripheral blood mononuclear cells, obtained after pregnancy. The chain couples TRBV14 to TRBJ1-1; D is undetermined. This clonotype was sampled from a female donor with multiple sclerosis, enrolled in a pregnancy study. The chain's CDR3 is CASSQDKHGDVEAFF. Here the CDR3 DNA reads TGTGCCAGCAGCCAAGATAAACACGGAGATGTTGAAGCTTTCTTT.